This is a list of T cell receptor beta chains from one sample in a study of blood T cell repertoires in COVID-19. The table came from immunoSEQ multiplex PCR; TCRdb's copy has only in-frame clones and leaves some out. In the table there are about 60,000 clones, around 75% of which are singletons. Sequenced: peripheral blood. Source of these receptors: a human donor in a cohort sampled during active COVID-19. CDR3s include the opening cysteine and the closing phenylalanine or tryptophan. A D gene is named only where the DNA matches it firmly. Only part of the rows carry a size: once, few, many, or a class if the clone is expanded.

v_gene	d_gene	abundance	j_gene	CDR3nt	CDR3aa
TRBV27	TRBD1	-	TRBJ1-1	TGTGCCAGCAGTTCCTCCGGGACAGGGGGTTTCTTT	CASSSSGTGGFF
TRBV28	TRBD2	-	TRBJ2-2	TGTGCCAGCAGTCCCATAACGGGAGGGGCCGGGGAGCTGTTTTTT	CASSPITGGAGELFF
TRBV5-8	-	-	TRBJ2-5	TGTGCCAGCAGCTTCGGGGAGACCCAGTACTTC	CASSFGETQYF
TRBV5-6	TRBD1	-	TRBJ1-2	TGTGCCAGCAGCCCCCGGGACAGCGGCTACACCTTC	CASSPRDSGYTF
TRBV2	TRBD2	-	TRBJ2-7	TGTGCCAGCGGGACTAGCGCCTCCTACGAGCAGTACTTC	CASGTSASYEQYF
TRBV4-1	-	-	TRBJ1-3	TGCGCCAGCAGCCGCACCACAGGGTCTGGAAACACCATATATTTT	CASSRTTGSGNTIYF
TRBV2	-	many	TRBJ1-5	TGTGCCAGCAGGACAGGCCTTAGCAATCAGCCCCAGCATTTT	CASRTGLSNQPQHF
TRBV30	-	-	TRBJ1-4	TGTGCCTGGAGCAGGACTACCAATGAAAAACTGTTTTTT	CAWSRTTNEKLFF
TRBV28	TRBD2	few	TRBJ2-3	TGTGCCAGCAGCGTAACTAGCGGTAGCACAGATACGCAGTATTTT	CASSVTSGSTDTQYF
TRBV18	-	-	TRBJ2-3	TGTGCCAGCTCACCACCGGGAGTAGATACGCAGTATTTT	CASSPPGVDTQYF
TRBV7-8	TRBD1	-	TRBJ2-7	TGTGCCAGCAGCTTACGTCGGGACAGGGCCTACGAGCAGTACTTC	CASSLRRDRAYEQYF
TRBV4-2	TRBD2	-	TRBJ2-1	TGTGCCAGCAGCCAAGAAGCTAGCGGGAGGTACGACTCCTACAATGAGCAGTTCTTC	CASSQEASGRYDSYNEQFF
TRBV3-1/TRBV3-2	-	-	TRBJ1-1	TGTGCCAGCAGCCAAGGGTCTCGGGGGACTGAAGCTTTCTTT	CASSQGSRGTEAFF
TRBV18	TRBD1	-	TRBJ2-2	TGTGCCAGCTCACCTGGACAGGTGGACGCCGGGGAGCTGTTTTTT	CASSPGQVDAGELFF
TRBV9	TRBD1	-	TRBJ1-3	TGTGCCAGCGGGCAGGGGGCCCACTCTGGAAACACCATATATTTT	CASGQGAHSGNTIYF
TRBV5-6	TRBD1	few	TRBJ1-5	TGTGCCAGCAGCTCCTGGACAGGGGGCTTCAATCAGCCCCAGCATTTT	CASSSWTGGFNQPQHF
TRBV7-9	TRBD2	-	TRBJ2-3	TGTGCCAGCAGCTTAGTCCCTAGCGGGGGTCGAGGAGATACGCAGTATTTT	CASSLVPSGGRGDTQYF
TRBV11-2	TRBD1	few	TRBJ1-3	TGTGCCAGCAGCCCAGGGGGCGGTGGAAACACCATATATTTT	CASSPGGGGNTIYF
TRBV3-1/TRBV3-2	-	-	TRBJ1-3	TGTGCCAGCAGTCAGCAGGGCGCTGGAAACACCATATATTTT	CASSQQGAGNTIYF
TRBV10-3	TRBD1	few	TRBJ1-2	TGTGCCATCAGTGAGAAACAGGGGAAGTACTATGGCTACACCTTC	CAISEKQGKYYGYTF
TRBV7-7	-	once	TRBJ2-5	TGTGCTAGCAGCTTAGCCTTCGAAGAGACCCAGTACTTC	CASSLAFEETQYF
TRBV14	-	-	TRBJ1-4	TGTGCCAGCAGCCAAGTCCGCGGGCCGGGGGGTGAAAAACTGTTTTTT	CASSQVRGPGGEKLFF